This T cell receptor (beta chain) was identified during a study of T cells in Graves' hyperthyroidism and ophthalmopathy. Across the study: Peripheral blood samples were taken at initial diagnosis, prior to any treatment.

Newly diagnosed patients aged 18 to 65 had hyperthyroidism of under 2 months' duration. Uncontrolled infection, other autoimmune disease, pregnancy or lactation disqualified patients from enrolment. Study outcomes and limitations: Clonotypes that were expanded in thyroid above 0.001 mostly appeared in blood too.

This clonotype has a count of ten or more. Its target is unknown. This CDR3 has 15 residues. Looked up from germline, CDR1 is DFQATT and CDR2 is SNEGSKA (reference sequence). V was clipped by 0 bases and J by 8 bases, with 19 bases between them. Amplification targeted TCR beta CDR3 regions from RNA transcripts. First-round RT-PCR with HTBI primers amplified the TCR CDR3 region. MiXCR, run by TCRdb on the multiplex PCR reads, gives a single entry per CDR3 protein. Seen here are some 760,000 distinct CDR3 sequences, around 15% observed once, and the top ten hold roughly a tenth. The receptor's source is a woman under 30 with Graves' hyperthyroidism. V gene TRBV20-1 combines with J gene TRBJ1-1; maybe TRBD1 (6 bases). Sequenced input: blood. The CDR3 sequence: CSARDQSGARPEAFF. The CDR3 DNA is TGCAGTGCTAGAGATCAGTCGGGGGCGCGTCCCGAAGCTTTCTTT.